Following are 6 T cell receptor beta chains from one sample sequenced in a study of glioma-infiltrating T cells after dendritic cell vaccination. Using immunoSEQ multiplex PCR, the repertoire was profiled, and TCRdb retains in-frame clones only, with some absent. The sample includes under 100,000 clones, approximately 80% of them seen just once. The sample was blood, taken before dendritic cell vaccination. The receptor set was obtained from a human donor with glioblastoma.

This chain uses TRBV6-5 with TRBJ1-1, with D possibly TRBD1 on 5 matching bases. Looked up from germline, CDR1 is MNHEY and CDR2 is SVGAGI. V lost 2 bases and J 6 bases, leaving 13 bases between the germline ends. The CDR3 has 14 residues. Written as DNA, the CDR3 is TGTGCCAGCAGTTACATGGGGCCGAGAGCTGAAGCTTTCTTT. Translated: CASSYMGPRAEAFF.

As for this clone: The identical CDR3 is also encoded by other nucleotide sequences in the sample. The chain combines TRBV28 with TRBJ1-1; 10 positions agree with TRBD1. J gave up 1 base and V 4 bases, and 3 bases lay outside the gene matches. The CDR3 length is 15 residues. Per the germline V gene, CDR1 is MDHEN and CDR2 is SYDVKM. Here the CDR3 DNA reads TGTGCCAGCAGTTCGCGGACAGGGGGGAACACTGAAGCTTTCTTT. Translated, it gives CASSSRTGGNTEAFF.

This clone has just one count. CDR3 sequence: CASSFSGGANEQFF. CDR3 DNA sequence: TGTGCCAGCAGCTTCAGCGGGGGGGCCAATGAGCAGTTCTTC. This chain connects TRBV9 to TRBJ2-1; TRBD2 matches at 10 bases. The CDR3 runs to 14 residues. The V segment lost 4 bases and the J segment 6 bases; nucleotides outside the gene matches: 4. Germline V gene data show CDR1 as SGDLS and CDR2 as YYNGEE.

The chain employs TRBV6-1 and TRBJ1-1; D unclear. The germline CDR1 and CDR2 sequences are MNHNS and SASEGT. This CDR3 has 15 amino acids. Trimming took off 6 bases at V and 1 base at J, with 15 bases between the two ends. CDR3 DNA: TGTGCCAGCAGGGGAGAAGGTTCGGGGAACACTGAAGCTTTCTTT. This gives the protein CASRGEGSGNTEAFF.

This clone was seen only once. The chain has TRBV9 and TRBJ2-1; 10 nucleotides line up with TRBD2. There are 15 residues in the CDR3. The V gene end was trimmed by 2 bases and the J gene end by 5 bases; junction bases not matched to a gene: 4. The V gene's germline CDR1 is SGDLS and CDR2 YYNGEE. CDR3 sequence (DNA): TGTGCCAGCAGCGTGCTAGCGGGAGCCCACAATGAGCAGTTCTTC. It encodes CASSVLAGAHNEQFF.

With regard to this clone: Other DNA sequences within the sample encode an identical CDR3. The rearrangement joins TRBV5-1 to TRBJ2-5; possible D gene TRBD1, 6 bases. This CDR3 contains 13 residues. Trimming removed 2 bases from V and 1 base from J, with 6 bases in between. Germline V gives CDR1 SGHRS, CDR2 YFSETQ. The CDR3 DNA follows: TGCGCCAGCAGCTTACAGGGCCAAGAGACCCAGTACTTC. Translating gives CASSLQGQETQYF.